Below, 29 T cell receptor beta chains from the same sample are listed, as sequenced in a study of chemoradiotherapy in HPV16-positive cancers. The data were produced by immunoSEQ multiplex PCR, yet TCRdb's version contains in-frame clones alone and is incomplete. The data contain 1,500 to 2,000 clones, about three quarters of them singletons. The sample consisted of tumor tissue, taken from a patient who underwent chemoradiotherapy. Receptor source: a human donor with HPV-associated anogenital cancer.

This clone was detected only once. The CDR3 loop reads CASSLSGRDYLGGRETQYF. The CDR3 region has the DNA TGTGCCAGCAGCTTATCGGGAAGGGACTATCTCGGGGGGAGGGAGACCCAGTACTTC. The V gene is TRBV7-2, the J gene TRBJ2-5; 7 nucleotides align to TRBD2. CDR1 SGHTA and CDR2 FQGNSA come from the germline V gene. This CDR3 contains 19 residues. V dropped 2 bases and J dropped 5; count of bases not matched to a gene: 20.

The chain recombines TRBV5-6 with TRBJ2-5, with D possibly TRBD2 on 6 matching bases. The assigned J gene may be wrong: the sequence end matches TRBJ2-7 better. The CDR3 covers 16 residues. Per germline, CDR1 SGHDT and CDR2 YYEEEE. The CDR3 DNA sequence: TGTGCCAGCAGGATCCGGTTCGGGAGTGGCTCCTACGAGCAGTACTTC. It is translated as CASRIRFGSGSYEQYF.

The chain is built from TRBV7-9 and TRBJ1-4, with D unclear. Trimming took off 5 bases at V and 8 bases at J, with 9 bases between the two ends. In germline, CDR1 is SEHNR, CDR2 FQNEAQ (reference sequence). CDR3 size: 12 residues. DNA for the CDR3: TGTGCCAGCAGCGGCTCAAGGGAAAAACTGTTTTTT. Translating it yields CASSGSREKLFF.

This clone was seen more than once but under ten times. The chain uses TRBV18 and TRBJ1-1; D gene unclear. The germline gives CDR1 KGHSH, CDR2 LQKENI. This CDR3 is built from 13 residues. V lost 3 bases and J lost 0, with 5 bases in between. The DNA of the CDR3 is TGTGCCAGCTCACCCGGGGTGAACACTGAAGCTTTCTTT. This translates into CASSPGVNTEAFF.

In its sample, this clone is large. V is TRBV25-1 and J is TRBJ1-1, with D unresolved. The germline V gene encodes CDR1 MGHDK and CDR2 SYGVNS. The V end was cut by 2 bases, the J end by 3 bases, with 7 bases between. CDR3 length: 13 amino acids. The CDR3 spells CASSELWDTEAFF. In DNA, the CDR3 is TGTGCCAGCAGTGAACTATGGGACACTGAAGCTTTCTTT.

This chain links TRBV30 with TRBJ2-1; D is uncertain. Deletions cut 1 base from V and 10 bases from J, with 8 bases between. Germline CDR1 is GTSNPN and CDR2 is SVGIG (reference sequence). The CDR3 spans 11 residues. The CDR3 coding sequence is TGTGCCTGGAGTGGGGCCGGGGAGCAGTTCTTC. Its protein is CAWSGAGEQFF.

The chain employs TRBV18 and TRBJ2-7; TRBD1 agrees at 11 bases. The germline CDR1 and CDR2 sequences are KGHSH and LQKENI. CDR3 size: 16 residues. Trimming at V came to 3 bases and at J to 4 bases, leaving 8 bases not matched to a gene. Written as DNA, the CDR3 is TGTGCCAGCTCACCTCCACCCGGGACAGGGGGTTACGAGCAGTACTTC. This sequence encodes CASSPPPGTGGYEQYF.

This clone appeared a few times. The chain uses TRBV21-1 and TRBJ1-6. TRBV21-1 is classified as a pseudogene. This CDR3 has 12 amino acids. CDR3 DNA sequence: TGTGCCAGCAGCAAAGCGGTGTTCCCCCTCCACTTT. This gives the protein CASSKAVFPLHF.

This clone was seen a few times. This chain connects TRBV7-9 to TRBJ2-7; TRBD1 might be the D (5 bases). Germline V CDR1 and CDR2: SEHNR, FQNEAQ (reference sequence). V dropped 5 bases and J dropped 0 bases, with 11 bases sitting between them. This CDR3 region has 14 residues. CDR3 amino acids: CASSPQGRSYEQYF. The CDR3 nucleotides are TGTGCCAGCAGCCCCCAGGGTCGCTCCTACGAGCAGTACTTC.

This clone was observed a handful of times. This CDR3 is CATNPRTSGYNEQFF. In nucleotides, the CDR3 is TGTGCCACCAACCCAAGGACTAGCGGATACAATGAGCAGTTCTTC. The chain joins TRBV2 to TRBJ2-1; 10 bases are shared with TRBD2. Germline values: CDR1 SNHLY, CDR2 FYNNEI. Trimming at V came to 10 bases and at J to 4 bases, leaving 10 bases not matched to a gene. There are 15 residues in the CDR3. The whole variable domain, filled in from reference TRBV2 and TRBJ2-1, reads EPEVTQTPSHQVTQMGQEVILRCVPISNHLYFYWYRQILGQKVEFLVSFYNNEISEKSEIFDDQFSVERPDGSNFTLKIRSTKLEDSAMYFCATNPRTSGYNEQFFGPGTRLTVL.

This clone was seen a handful of times. The rearrangement joins TRBV30 to TRBJ2-1, with TRBD2 as a possible D gene (5 bases). V was pared by 0 bases and J by 8 bases, with 17 bases between. The CDR3 loop spans 15 amino acids. CDR1 GTSNPN and CDR2 SVGIG come from the germline V gene (reference sequence). CDR3 nucleotides: TGTGCCTGGAGTGTACGGGGAACATTTGGGGATGAGCAGTTCTTC. Translation gives CAWSVRGTFGDEQFF. The full variable domain, its missing parts supplied by reference TRBV30 and TRBJ2-1, is SQTIHQWPATLVQPVGSPLSLECTVEGTSNPNLYWYRQAAGRGLQLLFYSVGIGQISSEVPQNLSASRPQDRQFILSSKKLLLSDSGFYLCAWSVRGTFGDEQFFGPGTRLTVL.

In this sample, this clone turned up a few times. V gene TRBV9 combines with J gene TRBJ2-1; the D gene could be TRBD1 or TRBD2 (5 bases each). This CDR3 spans 13 amino acids. V gave up 0 bases and J gave up 9 bases, with 10 bases separating them. Germline CDR1 and CDR2: SGDLS and YYNGEE. CDR3 nucleotide sequence: TGTGCCAGCAGCGTAGTAGGGACGGGTGAGCAGTTCTTC. This gives the protein CASSVVGTGEQFF.

The gene calls are TRBV5-5 and TRBJ2-7; D ambiguous. The length of the CDR3 is 14 residues. The germline V and J ends were trimmed by 0 bases and 3 bases, with 10 bases remaining between them. CDR1 and CDR2 from the germline V gene are SGHKS and YYEKEE (reference sequence). CDR3 in amino acids: CASSLAVKFYEQYF. In DNA, the CDR3 is TGTGCCAGCAGCTTGGCAGTCAAATTCTACGAGCAGTACTTC.

This clone was seen just once. The V and J genes are TRBV27 and TRBJ2-7; 9 nucleotides line up with TRBD1. Germline V gene sequence: CDR1 MNHEY, CDR2 SMNVEV (reference sequence). J was trimmed by 5 bases and V by 8 bases; bases with no gene match: 16. CDR3 length equals 16 residues. The CDR3 DNA follows: TGTGCCAGCTCCCTGGGGGTAGGACAGGGGAGCGACGAGCAGTACTTC. Translated: CASSLGVGQGSDEQYF.

This chain connects TRBV18 to TRBJ2-3, with D perhaps matching TRBD1 (5 bases). This CDR3 region has 17 residues. The germline V and J ends were trimmed by 6 bases and 3 bases, with 22 bases remaining between them. Germline assignment: CDR1 KGHSH and CDR2 LQKENI. The CDR3 DNA sequence: TGTGCCAGCTCCCAAGGGGCTCGGGCAGTTCGAACAGATACGCAGTATTTT. Its translation is CASSQGARAVRTDTQYF.

This clone has only one observation. This chain links TRBV18 with TRBJ2-1; D possibly matches TRBD1 or TRBD2 (5 bases each). Per the germline V gene, CDR1 is KGHSH and CDR2 is LQKENI. Trimming took 6 bases from V and 1 from J, leaving 13 bases between them. This CDR3 is built from 15 residues. The chain's CDR3 is CASSSTRGSYNEQFF. CDR3 bases: TGTGCCAGCTCCTCTACGAGGGGATCCTACAATGAGCAGTTCTTC.

The genes are TRBV5-1 and TRBJ2-5; D might be TRBD2 (7 bases). This CDR3 is 15 amino acids long. Germline CDR1 SGHRS, CDR2 YFSETQ. Deletions cut 4 bases from V and 4 bases from J, with 17 bases between. CDR3 residues: CASSLTGGGGETQYF. The DNA for the CDR3 is TGCGCCAGCAGCCTTACAGGAGGGGGGGGAGAGACCCAGTACTTC.

The chain employs TRBV5-5 and TRBJ1-1; D gene uncertain. CDR1 and CDR2 (germline): SGHKS, YYEKEE (reference sequence). The length of the CDR3 is 14 residues. Trimming pared 0 bases from V and 0 bases from J, leaving 6 bases between. Here the CDR3 reads CASSLDLLNTEAFF. CDR3 sequence (DNA): TGTGCCAGCAGCTTGGATTTATTGAACACTGAAGCTTTCTTT.

This CDR3 is CASSLSDDTQYF. CDR3 nucleotides: TGCGCCAGCAGCTTGTCGGACGATACGCAGTATTTT. The chain combines TRBV5-1 with TRBJ2-3; D is ambiguous. Looked up from germline, CDR1 is SGHRS and CDR2 is YFSETQ. The CDR3 has 12 amino acids. Trimming cost V 1 base and J 6 bases, with 6 bases left between them. Full variable domain (rest looked up from reference TRBV5-1 and TRBJ2-3): KAGVTQTPRYLIKTRGQQVTLSCSPISGHRSVSWYQQTPGQGLQFLFEYFSETQRNKGNFPGRFSGRQFSNSRSEMNVSTLELGDSALYLCASSLSDDTQYFGPGTRLTVL.

This clone showed up just a few times. The chain combines TRBV11-2 with TRBJ2-7; a possible D gene is TRBD2 (5 bases). This CDR3 has 14 amino acids. V was trimmed by 1 base and J by 5 bases, leaving 12 bases between them. The germline V gene encodes CDR1 SGHAT and CDR2 FQNNGV. CDR3 nucleotide sequence: TGTGCCAGCAGCTTAGCAGGACCTAGCCACGAGCAGTACTTC. It specifies CASSLAGPSHEQYF.

V is TRBV9 and J is TRBJ2-2; TRBD2 matches at 10 bases. The CDR3 totals 15 residues. After removal of 2 bases from V and 3 bases from J, the junction contained 1 base not matched to a gene. Germline V lookup: CDR1 SGDLS, CDR2 YYNGEE. DNA for the CDR3: TGTGCCAGCAGCGTGCTAGCGGGAGACACCGGGGAGCTGTTTTTT. Encoded protein: CASSVLAGDTGELFF.

This clone was counted between two and nine times. The rearrangement uses TRBV11-2 and TRBJ2-7; the match to TRBD2 covers 10 bases. The V gene's germline CDR1 is SGHAT and CDR2 FQNNGV. CDR3 length equals 15 residues. The V segment lost 3 bases and the J segment 0 bases; nucleotides outside the gene matches: 2. As DNA, the CDR3 is TGTGCCAGCAGCTTGACTAGCGGGTCCTCCTACGAGCAGTACTTC. This gives the protein CASSLTSGSSYEQYF. The full variable domain, completed using reference TRBV11-2 and TRBJ2-7, is EAGVAQSPRYKIIEKRQSVAFWCNPISGHATLYWYQQILGQGPKLLIQFQNNGVVDDSQLPKDRFSAERLKGVDSTLKIQPAKLEDSAVYLCASSLTSGSSYEQYFGPGTRLTVT.

The gene calls are TRBV9 and TRBJ2-3, with 8 bases matching TRBD2. Germline assignment: CDR1 SGDLS and CDR2 YYNGEE. The CDR3 totals 16 residues. Germline trimming cut 1 base from V and 0 bases from J; bases unmatched to any gene: 4. This CDR3 is CASSVREGLSTDTQYF. DNA for the CDR3: TGTGCCAGCAGCGTACGGGAGGGCCTTAGCACAGATACGCAGTATTTT. Full variable domain (remainder filled in from reference TRBV9 and TRBJ2-3): DSGVTQTPKHLITATGQRVTLRCSPRSGDLSVYWYQQSLDQGLQFLIQYYNGEERAKGNILERFSAQQFPDLHSELNLSSLELGDSALYFCASSVREGLSTDTQYFGPGTRLTVL.

The gene calls are TRBV6-1 and TRBJ1-2; 8 bases line up with TRBD1. This CDR3 has 13 residues. The V and J ends lost 3 bases and 5 bases, in that order; junction bases with no gene match: 2. Per germline, CDR1 MNHNS and CDR2 SASEGT. The CDR3 DNA reads as TGTGCCAGCAGTGATCACAGGGGGTATGGCTACACCTTC. Translating gives CASSDHRGYGYTF.

This clone came up once. The chain joins TRBV7-8 to TRBJ1-2; 7 bases are shared with TRBD1. The CDR3 contains 13 residues. CDR1 and CDR2 from the germline V gene are SGHVS and FQNEAQ. The V and J ends lost 5 bases and 6 bases, in that order; junction bases with no gene match: 6. The CDR3 coding sequence is TGTGCCAGCAGCCCGGGACAGATTCATGGCTACACCTTC. The encoded protein is CASSPGQIHGYTF.

This chain links TRBV2 with TRBJ2-1, with 10 bases matching TRBD1. Germline CDR1 and CDR2: SNHLY and FYNNEI. There are 15 residues in the CDR3. Losses at the gene ends were 7 bases for V and 7 bases for J; bases not matched to a gene: 10. The CDR3 reads CASMVDRGRVNEQFF. As DNA, the CDR3 is TGTGCCAGCATGGTTGACAGGGGGCGAGTTAATGAGCAGTTCTTC.

The chain carries TRBV5-1 and TRBJ1-4; no definite D call. The CDR3 runs to 15 residues. Germline CDR1 and CDR2: SGHRS and YFSETQ. V gave up 0 bases and J gave up 3 bases, with 9 bases separating them. The CDR3 here is CASSLAGLANEKLFF. In DNA form, the CDR3 reads TGCGCCAGCAGCTTGGCGGGGTTGGCTAATGAAAAACTGTTTTTT.

V usage is TRBV29-1 and J usage is TRBJ1-1, with D possibly being TRBD1 (5 bases). CDR3 size: 11 residues. Trimming took off 4 bases at V and 6 bases at J, with 9 bases between the two ends. Germline V gene sequence: CDR1 SQVTM, CDR2 ANQGSEA. CDR3 protein: CSVVLTAEAFF. The CDR3 DNA is TGCAGCGTTGTGTTGACAGCTGAAGCTTTCTTT.

This CDR3 reads CASSLEQGTYEQYF. CDR3 DNA sequence: TGTGCCAGCAGCTTAGAACAGGGCACCTACGAGCAGTACTTC. V gene TRBV7-8 combines with J gene TRBJ2-7; perhaps TRBD1 as D (6 bases). The CDR3 is made up of 14 amino acids. V was cut by 1 base and J by 2 bases, with 9 bases left in between. From germline, CDR1 is SGHVS and CDR2 FQNEAQ. Combining the CDR3 with reference TRBV7-8 and TRBJ2-7 gives the whole variable domain GAGVSQSPRYKVAKRGQDVALRCDPISGHVSLFWYQQALGQGPEFLTYFQNEAQLDKSGLPSDRFFAERPEGSVSTLKIQRTQQEDSAVYLCASSLEQGTYEQYFGPGTRLTVT.